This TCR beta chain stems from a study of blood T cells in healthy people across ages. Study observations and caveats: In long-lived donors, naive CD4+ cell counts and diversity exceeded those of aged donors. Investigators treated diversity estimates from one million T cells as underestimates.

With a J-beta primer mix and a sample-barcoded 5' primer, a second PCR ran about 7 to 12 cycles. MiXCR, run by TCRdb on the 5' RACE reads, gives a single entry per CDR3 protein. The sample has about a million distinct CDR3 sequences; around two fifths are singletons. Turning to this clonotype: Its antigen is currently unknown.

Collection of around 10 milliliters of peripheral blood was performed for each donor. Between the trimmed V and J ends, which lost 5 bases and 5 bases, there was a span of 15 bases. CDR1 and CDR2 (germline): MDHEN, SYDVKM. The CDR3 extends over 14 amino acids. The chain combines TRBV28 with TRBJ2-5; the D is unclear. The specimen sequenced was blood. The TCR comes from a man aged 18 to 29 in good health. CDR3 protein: CASSAPVSSETQYF. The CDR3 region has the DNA TGTGCCAGCAGTGCCCCGGTCAGTTCTGAGACCCAGTACTTC.